The 2 T cell receptor beta chains below were found in one sample sequenced in a study of blood T cells in healthy people across ages. Alongside a J-beta primer mix, a sample-barcoded 5' primer served in a second PCR lasting roughly 6 to 11 cycles. TCRdb re-called the 5' RACE reads with MiXCR, one entry per CDR3 protein. The repertoire includes 750,000 to 950,000 distinct CDR3 sequences, 25% to 30% of them detected once, and about 10% sits in the top ten. The sample also formed part of further work on T cells of mothers and their children.

Sequencing was performed on blood. Source of these receptors: a woman between 35 and 50 years old in good health.

As to this clonotype: An end of the junction differs from the germline gene, which may be a read error. The J gene is TRBJ1-6, the V gene TRBV6-5; the match to TRBD1 covers 7 bases. This CDR3 comprises 16 residues. In germline, CDR1 is MNHEY, CDR2 SVGAGI. The CDR3 region is CASSHSTGRNDSPLHF. CDR3 bases: TGTGCCAGCAGTCACTCGACAGGGAGAAACGACTCACCCCTCCACTTT.

The chain joins TRBV10-3 to TRBJ2-1; D may be TRBD2 (5 bases). The J call could be wrong; TRBJ2-7 is a better fit for the DNA end. The CDR3 runs 16 residues. Germline V lookup: CDR1 ENHRY, CDR2 SYGVKD. CDR3 residues: CAIAITVTGSVNEQYF. The DNA for the CDR3 is TGTGCCATTGCAATCACGGTGACGGGGTCGGTCAATGAGCAGTACTTC.